These 6 T cell receptor beta chains were sequenced from one sample in a study of CXCR3-negative and CXCR3-positive naive CD8 T cells. 5' RACE that incorporated UMI labels was used to prepare the TRB cDNA libraries. TCRdb re-called the 5' RACE reads; one entry per CDR3 protein, DNA not given. The table lists 100,000 to 150,000 distinct CDR3 sequences, with 0.29% in the top ten. The sequenced sample was naive CXCR3- CD8+ T cells from blood. Subset in this sample: CD45RO-CCR7+CD27+CD95- naive CD8+ T cells lacking CXCR3 (TNR3-). The receptor set was obtained from a human donor in good health. Some clones in this sample may be carry-over from other donors' samples.

V and J are TRBV2 and TRBJ1-4. In germline, CDR1 is SNHLY, CDR2 FYNNEI. The CDR3 spans 15 residues. The CDR3 here is CASSERSGLDEKLFF.

V and J are TRBV5-4 and TRBJ2-1; TCRdb's D call of TRBD1 is untestable without DNA. The CDR3 has 14 residues. CDR1 is SGHNT and CDR2 is YYREEE in the germline V gene (reference sequence). The CDR3: CASSSDRSYNEQFF. The full variable domain, its missing parts supplied by reference TRBV5-4 and TRBJ2-1, is ETGVTQSPTHLIKTRGQQVTLRCSSQSGHNTVSWYQQALGQGPQFIFQYYREEENGRGNFPPRFSGLQFPNYSSELNVNALELDDSALYLCASSSDRSYNEQFFGPGTRLTVL.

The chain recombines TRBV4-1 with TRBJ1-1. The CDR3 contains 13 residues. CDR1 is MGHRA and CDR2 is YSYEKL in the germline V gene. Here the CDR3 reads CASSLAGYTEAFF.

The chain employs TRBV29-1 and TRBJ2-2. This CDR3 is built from 13 residues. Germline V gives CDR1 SQVTM, CDR2 ANQGSEA. CDR3 residues: CSVEETGPGELFF.

This chain links TRBV7-9 with TRBJ2-1; absent DNA, TCRdb's TRBD1 call cannot be checked. There are 17 residues in the CDR3. In germline, CDR1 is SEHNR, CDR2 FQNEAQ (reference sequence). The CDR3 protein is CASSFMDRESGYNEQFF.

The chain employs TRBV7-9 and TRBJ2-3; absent DNA, TCRdb's TRBD2 call cannot be checked. The CDR3 has 15 amino acids. Germline V gene lookup returns CDR1 SEHNR and CDR2 FQNEAQ (reference sequence). CDR3 sequence: CASSPTSGVTDTQYF.